This T cell receptor beta chain was sequenced during a study of cytomegalovirus exposure and HLA in healthy donors (dated by TCRdb to the late 2010s). About the investigation overall: An earlier analysis of around 600 of the donors reported approximately 290 Gb of sequence data and 117 million unique TCR beta sequences from about 200 million T cells. An early release covering roughly 640 HLA-typed donors comprised roughly 300 gigabases of sequencing data and some 79 million unique TCR sequences. A later genetic analysis used genome-wide SNP genotypes for 398 of the 666 donors, treating that subset as a discovery cohort. Roughly 5 DR-DQ haplotypes were handled as single units for association and clustering, since linkage in the cohort was strong. To predict cytomegalovirus infection status, the study brought together high-throughput TCR immunosequencing, statistical association of individual TCRs with disease status, and machine learning. Among roughly 400 genotyped donors of the cohort, an average of roughly 240,000 unique TCR beta nucleotide sequences were sequenced per donor, roughly 18% of them non-productive. A later analysis re-examined previously published TCR beta repertoires from 500 to 700 donors and added high-resolution HLA genotyping to investigate patterns of TCR occurrence. Rather than using new phenotypic data, the later analysis identified candidate immune exposures from TCR beta sequences and from how often those sequences occurred across donors. All discovery cohort repertoires had been generated on a single sequencing platform. Along with the roughly 670-subject first cohort, a separate validation cohort of over a hundred different subjects was used. Donor age, sex, ethnicity and CMV serostatus were compiled alongside the repertoire data. In an earlier analysis of roughly 540 of the donors, high-throughput TCR beta sequencing was used to judge whether each TCR beta V gene segment behaved as functional or pseudogenic. Class I and class II HLA loci were covered by the typing at four-digit resolution. The number of typed donors differed by locus: roughly 629-640 for A, B, C, DRB1 and DQB1; approximately 520 for DQA1; some 590 for DPA1; and some 470 for DPB1. The study was designed to test whether signatures of past pathogen exposure could be identified by cataloging public T cell receptors. Of the roughly 400 genotyped donors, 65% to 90% were placed in the genetic ancestry cluster associated with self-reported Caucasian donors. The T cell repertoires of 666 subjects were profiled by immunosequencing and related to cytomegalovirus serostatus. Beyond this particular receptor, the publication reports: This cohort had only TCR beta chains sequenced, and the lack of alpha or paired-chain data limited which features could be detected. The authors suggested that the approach could potentially be generalized to other disease states and immunological phenotypes. Strong co-occurrence of HLA alleles, especially DR and DQ, made assigning TCR associations to individual alleles difficult. Compared with equally common non-associated chains, HLA-associated TCR beta chains in a later analysis were more clonally expanded and had lower generation probabilities. Some 16 rarely observed V segments, including chromosome 9 orphons, were excluded from the earlier analysis of about 610 of the donors because counts were too low. Correlated functional status among segregating V segments might reflect linkage disequilibrium, but an unknown experimental factor could not be ruled out. Because some donors lacked HLA typing at each locus, the association tests relied only on the typed subset. A later analysis found that TCR association rates varied across HLA loci, with DRB1 alleles showing the most associated TCRs and HLA-C alleles the fewest. While some public TCRs were present in many individuals, most TCR sequences turned up only very rarely across donors. A cluster of highly shared sequence variants was judged likely to represent a technical artifact of the sequencing pipeline. Because the 87-base-pair reads could not distinguish some IMGT-functional V segments, including TRBV6-2 and TRBV6-3, those segments were excluded. In vitro tests confirmed that a few of the cytomegalovirus-associated TCR beta chains recognize cytomegalovirus antigens. According to a later genetic analysis, donors in an Asian-associated ancestry cluster had fewer N-insertions in productive TCRs than the approximately 710-donor mean. Several of the top co-occurrence clusters appeared to be linked to parvovirus B19, influenza, CMV and Epstein-Barr virus, according to a later analysis. In both the original and validation cohorts, the classifier was reported to diagnose cytomegalovirus status with high specificity and sensitivity. The study listed 150 to 200 TCR beta chains as associated with cytomegalovirus. A further reported finding was that TCR beta sequences accurately predicted the HLA-A and HLA-B alleles for most subjects in the first cohort. A later analysis found that most CMV-associated TCR beta chains appeared HLA-restricted, with HLA associations seemingly driven largely by CMV exposure. In an earlier analysis of 587 of the donors, most TCR beta V segments appeared in productive rearrangements about 87% or about 30% of the time, broadly matching IMGT annotations. In a later analysis, 15,000 to 20,000 TCR beta sequences were associated with specific HLA alleles at a false discovery rate of 0.05. In a later genetic analysis, a missense DCLRE1C variant was associated with V-gene and J-gene trimming of TCR beta chains, and the association was replicated in an independent cohort. For the cohort, immune exposure information was limited to CMV serostatus. Sequencing depth was assumed to be roughly uniform across donors in the presence/absence analyses, though that assumption may not hold.

The CDR3 holds 17 amino acids from the cysteine to the phenylalanine. Only the CDR3 portion is preserved as DNA: 51 bases, with reading frame beginning at the first base. Based on the germline V gene, the CDR1 and CDR2 sequences are MGHRA and YSYEKL. The junction shows trimming of 3 bases on V and 2 bases on J, plus 19 bases between the germline ends. On this clone: Its cognate antigen has yet to be identified. There are no base qualities to consult, and no much larger clone falls within one base.

The cohort consisted of 650 to 850 healthy bone marrow donors. All cohort members were sampled while nominally healthy, although unrecorded immune exposures were likely present. The donor tested CMV seropositive, placing the donor among the 250 to 300 seropositive members of the cohort. A peripheral blood sample was provided by each donor, and peripheral blood mononuclear cells were used for TCR beta sequencing. The Qiagen DNeasy Blood Extraction Kit was used to extract genomic DNA from the blood cell samples. Library construction relied on the immunoSEQ multiplex PCR assay. For the multiplex PCR, a mixture combining 60 forward primers for TCR Vbeta segments and 13 reverse primers for TCR Jbeta segments was used. The CDR3 region of rearranged TCR beta genes was amplified from genomic DNA with a multiplex PCR assay. Amplified TCR beta libraries were sequenced as 87-base-pair reads on the Illumina HiSeq System. The original pipeline was this. Across the roughly 700 repertoires, a later analysis counted 60 million to 90 million unique TCR beta chains, some 11 million of which were shared by at least two donors. To remove PCR and sequencing errors, raw reads were error-corrected and collapsed into unique sequences using a nearest-neighbor algorithm that merged closely related sequences. V, D and J gene segments were assigned by aligning CDR3 sequences to IMGT reference sequences. For a sequence to be retained, a match of at least six nucleotides was required to both a V gene segment and a J gene segment. Rearrangements were called productive when the CDR3 lacked stop codons and stayed in frame with V and J; all others were non-productive. Following IMGT convention, CDR3 was defined as the stretch from the second conserved V-encoded cysteine to the conserved J-encoded phenylalanine. Sequences without an unambiguous match to a single V gene segment were excluded from the earlier analysis of 450 to 650 of the donors. In an earlier analysis of 500 to 750 of the donors, V segments were called functional above 56.7% productive rearrangements and were called segregating when the between-donor standard deviation exceeded 5%. A statistical classification framework was developed to diagnose cytomegalovirus status using the catalog of TCR beta chain sequences. V and J gene assignment, in a later analysis, came from comparing TCR nucleotide sequences with IMGT/GENE-DB human TR gene sequences. Using the TCRdist pipeline, a later analysis assigned CDR3 sequences along with most-parsimonious VDJ recombination scenarios. In a later analysis, each TCR beta chain was defined by its CDR3 amino acid sequence together with its V-gene family, and reads without a unique V-gene family were excluded. As a way to deal with suspected cross-contamination and a sequencing artifact, a later analysis dropped 640 or so nucleotide sequences that were highly shared and had low generation probability. A later analysis calculated a clonal expansion index for each public chain from normalized within-repertoire ranks of inferred template counts. A later analysis computed generation probabilities with a VDJ recombination model fitted to out-of-frame rearrangements, and checked the results against IGoR. A later analysis scored TCR-TCR, TCR-HLA and TCR-CMV co-occurrence with hypergeometric tests, applying a repertoire-size bias correction to TCR pairs. A later analysis estimated false discovery rates by permuting HLA or CMV assignments 20 times. In a later analysis, co-occurring TCRs were grouped using DBSCAN, with TCRdist sequence similarity added in when clustering inside HLA-allele-positive subsets. Repertoires with fewer than 30,000 or more than 120,000 public chains, plus five repertoires with anomalous nucleotide sharing, were excluded from co-occurrence clustering. As stored in TCRdb, this immuneACCESS dataset retains in-frame rearrangements with V and J assigned. A fraction of the clones does not appear; measured against another copy, unresolved V genes explain less than half of the discrepancy, and the remainder lacks a known reason. That table is the source of V, J and clone size, and D and trimming were worked out from the DNA. For this sample the table gives about 140,000 clones, of which 70% to 85% were detected only once. The ten top clones hold about 1.5% of the sample.

The chain is encoded by TRBV4-1 joined to TRBJ1-2; TRBD1 is perhaps the D gene, given 5 matching bases. Sequenced material: PBMCs. This clonotype was sampled from a young man in good health and CMV-seropositive. The CDR3 reads CASSHQERGDFNYGYTF. Read as DNA, the sequence is TGCGCCAGCAGCCATCAAGAGAGAGGGGACTTCAACTATGGCTACACCTTC.